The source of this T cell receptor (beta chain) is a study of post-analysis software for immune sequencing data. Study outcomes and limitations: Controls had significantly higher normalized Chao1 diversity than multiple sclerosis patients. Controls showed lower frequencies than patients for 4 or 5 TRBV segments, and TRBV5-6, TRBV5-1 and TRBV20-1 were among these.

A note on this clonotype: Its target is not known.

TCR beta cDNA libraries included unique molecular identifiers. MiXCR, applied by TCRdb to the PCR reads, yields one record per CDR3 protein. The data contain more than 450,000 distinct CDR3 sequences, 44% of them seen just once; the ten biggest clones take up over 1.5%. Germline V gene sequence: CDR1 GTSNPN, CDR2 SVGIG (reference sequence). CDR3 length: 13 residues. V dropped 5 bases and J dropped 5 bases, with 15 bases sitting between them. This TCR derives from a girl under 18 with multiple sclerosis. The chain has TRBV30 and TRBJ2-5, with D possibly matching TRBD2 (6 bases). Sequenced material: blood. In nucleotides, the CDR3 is TGTGCCTGGTGCCCCGGGGGATTGGAGACCCAGTACTTC. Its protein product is CAWCPGGLETQYF.